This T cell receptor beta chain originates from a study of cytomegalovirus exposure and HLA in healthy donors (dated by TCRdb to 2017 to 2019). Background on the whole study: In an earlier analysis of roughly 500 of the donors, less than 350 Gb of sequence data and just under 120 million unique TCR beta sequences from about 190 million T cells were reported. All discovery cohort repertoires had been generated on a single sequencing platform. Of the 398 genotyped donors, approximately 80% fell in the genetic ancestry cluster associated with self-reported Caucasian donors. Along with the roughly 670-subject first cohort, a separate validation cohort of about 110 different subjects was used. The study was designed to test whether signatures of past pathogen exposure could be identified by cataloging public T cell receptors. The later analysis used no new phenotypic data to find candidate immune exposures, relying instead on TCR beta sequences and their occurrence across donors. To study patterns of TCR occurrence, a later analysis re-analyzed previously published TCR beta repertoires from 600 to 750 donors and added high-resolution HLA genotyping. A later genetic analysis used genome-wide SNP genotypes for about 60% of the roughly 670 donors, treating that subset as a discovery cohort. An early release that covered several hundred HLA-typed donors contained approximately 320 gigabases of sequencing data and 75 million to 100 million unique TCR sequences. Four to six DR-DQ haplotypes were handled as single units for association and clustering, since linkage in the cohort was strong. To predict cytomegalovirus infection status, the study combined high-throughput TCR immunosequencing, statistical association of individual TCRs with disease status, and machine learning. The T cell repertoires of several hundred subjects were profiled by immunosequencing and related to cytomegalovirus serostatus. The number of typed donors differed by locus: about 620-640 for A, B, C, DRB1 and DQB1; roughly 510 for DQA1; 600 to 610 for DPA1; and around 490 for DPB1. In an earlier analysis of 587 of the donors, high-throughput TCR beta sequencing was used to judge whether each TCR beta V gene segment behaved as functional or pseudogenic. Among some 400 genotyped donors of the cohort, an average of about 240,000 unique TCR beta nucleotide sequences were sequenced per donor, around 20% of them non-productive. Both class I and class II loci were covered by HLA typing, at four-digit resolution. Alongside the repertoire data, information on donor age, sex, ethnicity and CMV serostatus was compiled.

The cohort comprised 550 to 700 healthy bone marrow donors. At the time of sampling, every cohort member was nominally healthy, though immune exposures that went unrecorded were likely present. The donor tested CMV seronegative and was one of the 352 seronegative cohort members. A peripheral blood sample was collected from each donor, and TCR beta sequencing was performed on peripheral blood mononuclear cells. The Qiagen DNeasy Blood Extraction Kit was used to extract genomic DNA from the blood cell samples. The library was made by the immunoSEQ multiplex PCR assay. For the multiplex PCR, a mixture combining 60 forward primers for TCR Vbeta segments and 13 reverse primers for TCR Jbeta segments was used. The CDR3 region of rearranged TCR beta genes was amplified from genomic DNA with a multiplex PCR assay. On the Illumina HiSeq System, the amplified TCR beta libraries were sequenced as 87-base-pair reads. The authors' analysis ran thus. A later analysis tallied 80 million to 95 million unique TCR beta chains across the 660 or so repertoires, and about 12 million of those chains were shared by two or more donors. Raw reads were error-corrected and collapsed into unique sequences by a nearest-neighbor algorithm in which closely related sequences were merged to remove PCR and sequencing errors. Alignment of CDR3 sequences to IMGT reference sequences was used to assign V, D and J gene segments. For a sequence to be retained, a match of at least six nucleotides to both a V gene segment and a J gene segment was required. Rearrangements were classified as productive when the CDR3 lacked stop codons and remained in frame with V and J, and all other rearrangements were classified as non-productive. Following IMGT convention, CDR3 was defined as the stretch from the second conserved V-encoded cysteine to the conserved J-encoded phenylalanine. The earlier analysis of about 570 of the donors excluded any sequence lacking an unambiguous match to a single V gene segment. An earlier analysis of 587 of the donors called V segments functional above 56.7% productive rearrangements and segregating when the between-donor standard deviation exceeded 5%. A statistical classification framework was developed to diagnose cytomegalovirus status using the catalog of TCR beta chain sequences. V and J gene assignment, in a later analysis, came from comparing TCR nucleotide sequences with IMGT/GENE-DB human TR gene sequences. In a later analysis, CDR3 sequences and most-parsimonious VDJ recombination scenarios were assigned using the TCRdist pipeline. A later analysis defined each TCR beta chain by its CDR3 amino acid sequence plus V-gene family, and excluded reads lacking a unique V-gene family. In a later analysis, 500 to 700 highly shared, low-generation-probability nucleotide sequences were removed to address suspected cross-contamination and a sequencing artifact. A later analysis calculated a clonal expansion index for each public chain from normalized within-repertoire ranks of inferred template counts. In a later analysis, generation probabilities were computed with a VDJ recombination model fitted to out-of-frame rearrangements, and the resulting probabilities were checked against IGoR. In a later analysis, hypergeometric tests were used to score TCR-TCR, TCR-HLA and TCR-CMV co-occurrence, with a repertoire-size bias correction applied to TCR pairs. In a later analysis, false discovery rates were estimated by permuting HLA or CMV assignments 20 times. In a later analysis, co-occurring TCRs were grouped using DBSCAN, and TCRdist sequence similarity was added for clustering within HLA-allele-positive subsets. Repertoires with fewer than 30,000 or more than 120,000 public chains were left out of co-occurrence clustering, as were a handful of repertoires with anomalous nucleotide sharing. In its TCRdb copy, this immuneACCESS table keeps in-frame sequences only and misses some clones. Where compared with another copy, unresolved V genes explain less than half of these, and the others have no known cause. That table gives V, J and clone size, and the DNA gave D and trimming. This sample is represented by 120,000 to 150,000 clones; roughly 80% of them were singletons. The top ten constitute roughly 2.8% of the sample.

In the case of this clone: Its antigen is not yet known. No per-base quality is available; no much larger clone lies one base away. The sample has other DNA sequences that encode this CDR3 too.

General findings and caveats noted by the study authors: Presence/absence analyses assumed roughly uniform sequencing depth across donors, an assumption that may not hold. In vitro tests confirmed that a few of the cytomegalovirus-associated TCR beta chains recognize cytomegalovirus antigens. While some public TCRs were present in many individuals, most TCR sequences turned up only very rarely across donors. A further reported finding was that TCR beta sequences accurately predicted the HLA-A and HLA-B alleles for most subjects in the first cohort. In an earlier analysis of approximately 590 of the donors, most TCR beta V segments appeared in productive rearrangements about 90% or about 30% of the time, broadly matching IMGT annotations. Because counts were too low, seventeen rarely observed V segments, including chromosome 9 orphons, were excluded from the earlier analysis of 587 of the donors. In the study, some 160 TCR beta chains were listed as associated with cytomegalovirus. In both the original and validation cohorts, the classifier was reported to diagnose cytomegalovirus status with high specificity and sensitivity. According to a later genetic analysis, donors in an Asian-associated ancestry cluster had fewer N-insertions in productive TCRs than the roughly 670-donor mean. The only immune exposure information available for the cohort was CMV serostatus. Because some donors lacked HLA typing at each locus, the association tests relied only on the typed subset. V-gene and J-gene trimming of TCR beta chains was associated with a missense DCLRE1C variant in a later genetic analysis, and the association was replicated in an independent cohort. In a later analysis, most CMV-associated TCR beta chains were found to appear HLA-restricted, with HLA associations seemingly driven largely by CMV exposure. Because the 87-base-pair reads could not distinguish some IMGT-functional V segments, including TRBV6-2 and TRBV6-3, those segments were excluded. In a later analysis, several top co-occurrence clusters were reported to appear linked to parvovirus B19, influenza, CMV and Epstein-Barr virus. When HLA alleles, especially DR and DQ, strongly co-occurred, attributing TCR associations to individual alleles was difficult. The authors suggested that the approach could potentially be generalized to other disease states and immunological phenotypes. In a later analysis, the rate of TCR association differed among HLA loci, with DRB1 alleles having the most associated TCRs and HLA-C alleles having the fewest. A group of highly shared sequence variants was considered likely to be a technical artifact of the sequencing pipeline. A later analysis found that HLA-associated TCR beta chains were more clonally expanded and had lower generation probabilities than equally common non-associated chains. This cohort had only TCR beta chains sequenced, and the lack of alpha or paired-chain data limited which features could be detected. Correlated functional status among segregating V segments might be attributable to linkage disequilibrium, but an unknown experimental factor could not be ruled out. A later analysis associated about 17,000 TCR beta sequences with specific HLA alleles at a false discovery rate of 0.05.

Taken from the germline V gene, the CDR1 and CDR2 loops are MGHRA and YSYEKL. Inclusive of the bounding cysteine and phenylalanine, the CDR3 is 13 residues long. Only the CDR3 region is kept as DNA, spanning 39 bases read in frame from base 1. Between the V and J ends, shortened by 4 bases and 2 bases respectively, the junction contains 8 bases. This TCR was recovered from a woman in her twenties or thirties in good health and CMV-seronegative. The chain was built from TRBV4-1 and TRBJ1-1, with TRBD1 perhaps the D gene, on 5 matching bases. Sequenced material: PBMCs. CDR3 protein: CASSPTGNTEAFF. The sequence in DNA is TGCGCCAGCAGCCCCACAGGAAACACTGAAGCTTTCTTT.